Each of the 10 T cell receptor beta chains below was sequenced from the same sample in a study of T cell changes during pregnancy in multiple sclerosis. Sequenced by immunoSEQ multiplex PCR; TCRdb stores in-frame clones only, minus some. This sample carries 45,000 to 60,000 clones, more than 85% of them seen once, and the ten largest clones take roughly 1.2%. The source was peripheral blood, collected after pregnancy. Source of these receptors: a female donor in good health, enrolled as a control in a pregnancy study.

This chain links TRBV5-5 with TRBJ1-1; D not certain. Between the trimmed V and J ends, which lost 5 bases and 1 base, there was a span of 6 bases. This CDR3 region has 12 residues. The germline CDR1 and CDR2 sequences are SGHKS and YYEKEE (reference sequence). This CDR3 is CASSHRNTEAFF. CDR3 bases: TGTGCCAGCAGTCACAGGAACACTGAAGCTTTCTTT.

The gene calls are TRBV6-5 and TRBJ2-2, with TRBD2 identical over 9 bases. Germline V lookup: CDR1 MNHEY, CDR2 SVGAGI. The J segment lost 3 bases and the V segment lost 2 bases, leaving 4 bases of the junction unmatched. The CDR3 is made up of 16 amino acids. The CDR3 nucleotides read TGTGCCAGCAGTTACGGAGGCGGGAGGGACACCGGGGAGCTGTTTTTT. Amino acid sequence: CASSYGGGRDTGELFF.

Note on this clone: Other DNA sequences in the sample encode the same CDR3. V gene TRBV5-1 combines with J gene TRBJ1-1; D is uncertain. CDR3 length: 14 residues. Germline V gene lookup returns CDR1 SGHRS and CDR2 YFSETQ. V lost 1 base and J lost 0, with 7 bases in between. The CDR3 coding sequence is TGCGCCAGCAGCTTGAGGAGGTTGAACACTGAAGCTTTCTTT. It is translated as CASSLRRLNTEAFF.

J is TRBJ2-3 and V is TRBV5-1; 9 bases are a match to TRBD2. Looked up from germline, CDR1 is SGHRS and CDR2 is YFSETQ. Losses at the gene ends were 4 bases for V and 5 bases for J; bases not matched to a gene: 11. This CDR3 region has 16 residues. CDR3 sequence: CASSPPLAGEEDTQYF. CDR3 DNA: TGCGCCAGCAGCCCCCCGTTAGCGGGGGAGGAAGATACGCAGTATTTT.

This chain joins TRBV5-1 and TRBJ1-2; the D gene is possibly TRBD1 (5 bases). V was clipped by 0 bases and J by 4 bases, with 13 bases between them. The CDR3 covers 15 residues. Germline V gene data show CDR1 as SGHRS and CDR2 as YFSETQ. Here the CDR3 DNA reads TGCGCCAGCAGCTTGGGGGACGGGGGGATCTATGGCTACACCTTC. It codes for CASSLGDGGIYGYTF.

J is TRBJ1-1 and V is TRBV5-1; no firm D call. Germline CDR1 reads SGHRS; CDR2 reads YFSETQ. The CDR3 totals 14 residues. V was shortened by 3 bases and J by 0 bases, with 9 bases between the two germline ends. Here the CDR3 reads CASSYNSMNTEAFF. The DNA of the CDR3 is TGCGCCAGCAGCTATAATTCTATGAACACTGAAGCTTTCTTT.

The J gene is TRBJ1-5, the V gene TRBV27; D ambiguous. Germline V CDR1 and CDR2: MNHEY, SMNVEV (reference sequence). The CDR3 is 13 amino acids. The V end lost 6 bases, the J end lost 9 bases, and 15 bases lay between the germline ends. In DNA, the CDR3 is TGTGCCAGCAGCCTGTTCCAAAGCGGGCCCCAGCATTTT. Translating gives CASSLFQSGPQHF.

This CDR3 is CASSLRDRGLSGNTIYF. The CDR3 region has the DNA TGTGCCAGCAGCTTACGGGACAGGGGTCTCTCTGGAAACACCATATATTTT. The rearrangement uses TRBV7-9 and TRBJ1-3; 10 bases line up with TRBD1. This CDR3 is 17 amino acids long. With 2 bases clipped from V and 0 bases from J, the junction kept 4 bases outside the gene matches. Germline V CDR1 and CDR2: SEHNR, FQNEAQ (reference sequence).

V usage is TRBV11-3 and J usage is TRBJ2-3, with 7 bases identical to TRBD2. The CDR3 is 12 residues long. V shed 5 bases and J 14 bases; nucleotides not matched to a gene: 10. Per the germline V gene, CDR1 is SGHNT and CDR2 is YENEEA. CDR3 sequence: CASSQDAGVSYF. Written as DNA, the CDR3 is TGTGCCAGCAGCCAAGATGCGGGAGTTTCGTATTTT.

The genes are TRBV7-9 and TRBJ1-2; TRBD1 matches at 9 bases. Germline CDR1 is SEHNR and CDR2 is FQNEAQ (reference sequence). The CDR3 contains 15 residues. Germline trimming cut 5 bases from V and 3 bases from J; bases unmatched to any gene: 7. In DNA form, the CDR3 reads TGTGCCAGCAGCATCATACAGGGGGCCCACTATGGCTACACCTTC. Protein product: CASSIIQGAHYGYTF.